Below, one TCR beta chain is given with its context. Its antigen remains unidentified. The data originate from a study of T cells in Graves' hyperthyroidism and ophthalmopathy. Study observations and caveats: The model anticipated ophthalmopathy a median about 7.1 months pre-onset.

Germline V gene data show CDR1 as MGHRA and CDR2 as YSYEKL. V lost 3 bases and J lost 4, with 15 bases in between. CDR3 length: 15 amino acids. TCR beta CDR3 sequences were amplified from RNA transcripts. A first-round RT-PCR of the TCR CDR3 used the HTBI primer set. From the multiplex PCR reads, TCRdb called clonotypes with MiXCR, one entry per CDR3 protein. Counted here are hundreds of thousands of distinct CDR3 sequences, around 20% occurring once; the ten biggest clones make up under 35%. V usage is TRBV4-1 and J usage is TRBJ2-5, with D possibly being TRBD1 or TRBD2 (6 bases each). The receptor's source is a man between 25 and 39 years old with Graves' ophthalmopathy. Sequenced: blood. The CDR3 DNA reads as TGCGCCAGCAGCCAGAGGAGGGGGAGTGGAGAGACCCAGTACTTC. Amino acid sequence: CASSQRRGSGETQYF.